This TCR beta chain was profiled in a study of blood T cell repertoires in COVID-19. This clone was observed a few times. Profiled with immunoSEQ multiplex PCR; TCRdb holds only in-frame clones, not every one. The sample consists of 150,000 or so clones, nearly 80% of them appearing once. V dropped 2 bases and J dropped 5 bases, with 12 bases sitting between them. The CDR3 sequence is 14 residues long. Germline lookup yields CDR1 SGHVS and CDR2 FQNEAQ. The sample comprised peripheral blood. V gene TRBV7-8 combines with J gene TRBJ1-1; D is unresolved. The receptor's source is a man older than 75 with acute or convalescent COVID-19. CDR3 loop: CASSLRPLGTEAFF. In nucleotides, the CDR3 is TGTGCCAGCAGCTTAAGGCCCCTCGGGACTGAAGCTTTCTTT.